The clone carrying this T cell receptor (beta chain) has only a few counts. What it binds is unknown. Germline CDR1 reads SGHRS; CDR2 reads YFSETQ. Trimming removed 4 bases from V and 0 bases from J; junction bases left unmatched: 7. The CDR3 runs 17 residues. The data stem from a study of beta chain features in type 1 diabetes. General study results and limits: At VDJ recombination sites, type 1 diabetes patients had fewer insertions and more deleted nucleotides. Patients' naive, central memory and Treg TCRB repertoires seemed closer to one another than those of healthy donors. Type 1 diabetes patients had moderately but significantly shorter TCRB CDR3s in all four CD4+ subsets.

Since all of the isolated RNA was reverse transcribed, expressed TCRB transcripts were what got sequenced. The assay was immunoSEQ multiplex PCR, and TCRdb's table has in-frame clones only and misses some. The sample includes some 6,000 clones, about 69% seen only once; the top ten take approximately 2.1%. CD45RO/CCR7/CD25/CD127/CD95/CD27 staining was used to isolate CD4+ naive, central memory, regulatory and stem cell-like memory cells by sorting. Sequencing was done on a sample of Tregs from blood. This clonotype was obtained from a man younger than 35 in good health. V is TRBV5-1 and J is TRBJ2-3; the match to TRBD2 covers 11 bases. CDR3 sequence reads: CASSRGLAATSTDTQYF. The CDR3 coding sequence is TGCGCCAGCAGCCGGGGACTAGCGGCTACTAGCACAGATACGCAGTATTTT.